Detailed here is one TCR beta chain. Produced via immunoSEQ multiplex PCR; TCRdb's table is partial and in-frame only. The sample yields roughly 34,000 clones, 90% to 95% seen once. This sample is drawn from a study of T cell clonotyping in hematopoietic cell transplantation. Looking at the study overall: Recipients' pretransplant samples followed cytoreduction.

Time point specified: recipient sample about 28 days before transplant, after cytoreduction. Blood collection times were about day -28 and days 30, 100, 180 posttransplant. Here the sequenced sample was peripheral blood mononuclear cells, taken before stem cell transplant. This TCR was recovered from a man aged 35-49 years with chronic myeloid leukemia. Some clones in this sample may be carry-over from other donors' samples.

The CDR3 spells CASRRGETQYF. DNA of the CDR3: TGTGCCAGCAGGAGGGGAGAGACCCAGTACTTC. The chain uses TRBV28 and TRBJ2-5; D might be TRBD1 or TRBD2, each matching 5 bases. Germline lookup yields CDR1 MDHEN and CDR2 SYDVKM. The CDR3 contains 11 residues. V lost 6 bases to trimming and J lost 4 bases, with 6 bases between them.